The clone carrying this TCR beta chain was recorded once. As processed by the authors: Estimated nucleated cell counts came from reference gene primer amplification. Sequencing was performed with immunoSEQ multiplex PCR; in TCRdb, only in-frame clones are kept and a portion is missing. V, J and clone size derive from that table, while D and trimming were established from the DNA sequence. The profile covers roughly 72,000 clones, with roughly 87% appearing a single time and roughly 13% taken by the ten largest. This sample is drawn from a study of blood T cell repertoires in COVID-19. Study-level information: Both acute and convalescent COVID-19 samples were obtained from the United States, Italy and Spain. Sources were T cells, B-cell-depleted T cells, or PBMCs; the material itself was cDNA or gDNA.

The germline V gene encodes CDR1 MNHEY and CDR2 SMNVEV (reference sequence). The CDR3 is made up of 15 amino acids. The V and J ends lost 3 bases and 2 bases respectively, with 12 bases between them. This TCR came from a woman over 75 with acute or convalescent COVID-19. The chain combines TRBV27 with TRBJ2-3, with D tentatively TRBD1 (6 bases). Material: peripheral blood. CDR3 DNA sequence: TGTGCCAGCAGTTTTATGGGGGCCCCCACAGATACGCAGTATTTT. Its translation is CASSFMGAPTDTQYF.